The present entry profiles one T cell receptor beta chain with its context. The data were obtained in a study of CXCR3-negative and CXCR3-positive naive CD8 T cells. CDR1 is SGHRS, CDR2 YFSETQ, per germline. The length of the CDR3 is 13 residues. The TRB cDNA libraries were prepared by 5' RACE with UMI labels. TCRdb reanalyzed the 5' RACE reads, giving one entry per CDR3 protein sequence and no DNA. The sample data list nearly 45,000 distinct CDR3 sequences. The gene calls are TRBV5-1 and TRBJ1-5; TCRdb's D call of TRBD1 is untestable without DNA. This clonotype originated in a human donor in good health. Some clones in this sample may be carry-over from other donors' samples. Sequenced: memory CD8+ T cells from blood. The CDR3 region is CASSLTRGQPQHF.